This T cell receptor beta chain was retrieved from a study of blood T cell repertoires in COVID-19. The CDR3 covers 13 residues. Germline-derived CDR1 and CDR2 are MGHRA and YSYEKL. Trimming took 4 bases from V and 6 from J, leaving 13 bases between them. Across 24 US areas, participants ranged in age from 18 to 89 years. Clinical histories supplied by participants themselves formed the basis of cohort assignment. The recovered donors of Cohort 3 showed two negative PCRs, clearance, or symptom resolution. Original data processing: Counts of nucleated cells, estimated from reference gene primer amplification, were obtained. Assay used: immunoSEQ multiplex PCR; TCRdb lists only in-frame clones, some missing. V, J and clone size are taken as reported in that table, and D and trimming were inferred from the DNA itself. The table lists roughly 520,000 clones, roughly 88% of them singletons.

The source is a woman aged 40 to 50 who had recovered from COVID-19. The chain uses TRBV4-1 and TRBJ2-7; perhaps TRBD2 as D (5 bases). Sequenced sample: PBMCs or T cells enriched from blood (not recorded which). The CDR3 sequence: CASSPAGRLEQYF. CDR3 bases: TGCGCCAGCAGCCCGGCGGGCCGACTCGAGCAGTACTTC.